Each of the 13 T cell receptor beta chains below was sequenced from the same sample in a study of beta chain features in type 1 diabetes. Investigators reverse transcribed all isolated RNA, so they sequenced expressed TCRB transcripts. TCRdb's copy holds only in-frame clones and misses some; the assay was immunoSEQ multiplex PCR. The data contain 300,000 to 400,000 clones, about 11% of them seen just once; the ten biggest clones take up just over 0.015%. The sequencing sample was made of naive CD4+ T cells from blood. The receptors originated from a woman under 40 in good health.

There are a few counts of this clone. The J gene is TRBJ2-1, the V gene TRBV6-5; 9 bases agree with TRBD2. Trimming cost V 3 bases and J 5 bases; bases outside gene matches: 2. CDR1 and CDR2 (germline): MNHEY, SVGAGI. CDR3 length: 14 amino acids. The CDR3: CASSYGGRDNEQFF. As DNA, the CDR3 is TGTGCCAGCAGTTATGGCGGGAGGGACAATGAGCAGTTCTTC.

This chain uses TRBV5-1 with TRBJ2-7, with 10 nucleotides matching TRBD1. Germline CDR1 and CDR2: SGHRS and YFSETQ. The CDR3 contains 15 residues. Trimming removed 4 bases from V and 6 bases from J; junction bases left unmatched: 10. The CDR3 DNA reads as TGCGCCAGCAGCAGCTCCGGGACAGGGGTGGGCGAGCAGTACTTC. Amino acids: CASSSSGTGVGEQYF.

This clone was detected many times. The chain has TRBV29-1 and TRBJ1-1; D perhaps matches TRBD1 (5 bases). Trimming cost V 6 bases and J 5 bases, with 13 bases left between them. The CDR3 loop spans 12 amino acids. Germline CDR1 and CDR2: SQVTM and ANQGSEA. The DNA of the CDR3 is TGCAGCGTCAGGGATGCGGGGACTGAAGCTTTCTTT. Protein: CSVRDAGTEAFF.

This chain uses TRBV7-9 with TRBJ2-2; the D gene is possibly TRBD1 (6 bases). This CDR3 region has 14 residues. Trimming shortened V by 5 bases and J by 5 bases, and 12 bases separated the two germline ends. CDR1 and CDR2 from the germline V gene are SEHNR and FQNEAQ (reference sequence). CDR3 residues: CASSLTRGTGELFF. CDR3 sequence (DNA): TGTGCCAGCAGCCTCACTAGGGGGACCGGGGAGCTGTTTTTT.

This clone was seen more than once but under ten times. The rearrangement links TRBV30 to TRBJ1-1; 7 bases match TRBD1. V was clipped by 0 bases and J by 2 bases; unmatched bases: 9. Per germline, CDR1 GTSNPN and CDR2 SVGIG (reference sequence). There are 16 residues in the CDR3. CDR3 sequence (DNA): TGTGCCTGGAGTGTACGATGGAACAGGGGAAACACTGAAGCTTTCTTT. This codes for CAWSVRWNRGNTEAFF.

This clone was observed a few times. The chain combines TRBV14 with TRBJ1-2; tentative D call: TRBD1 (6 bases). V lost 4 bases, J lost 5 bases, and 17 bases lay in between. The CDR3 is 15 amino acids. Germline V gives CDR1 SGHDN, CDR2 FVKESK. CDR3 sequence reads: CASSLRTALPYGYTF. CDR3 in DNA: TGTGCCAGCAGCCTACGGACAGCGTTACCTTATGGCTACACCTTC.

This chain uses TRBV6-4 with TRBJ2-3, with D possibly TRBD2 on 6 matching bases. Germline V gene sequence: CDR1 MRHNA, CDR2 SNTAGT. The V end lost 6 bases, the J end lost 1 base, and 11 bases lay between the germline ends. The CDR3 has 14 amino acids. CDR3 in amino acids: CASSRWGGTDTQYF. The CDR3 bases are TGTGCCAGCAGCCGTTGGGGGGGCACAGATACGCAGTATTTT.

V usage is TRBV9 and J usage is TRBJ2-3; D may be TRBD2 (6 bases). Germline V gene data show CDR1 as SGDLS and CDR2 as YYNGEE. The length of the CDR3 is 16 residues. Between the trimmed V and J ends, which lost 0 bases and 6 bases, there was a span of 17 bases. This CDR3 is CASSVVGRGEVDTQYF. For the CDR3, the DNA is TGTGCCAGCAGCGTAGTGGGGCGGGGAGAGGTCGATACGCAGTATTTT.

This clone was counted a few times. The CDR3 nucleotides read TGCGCCAGCAGCATTGACAGGGTTGGTGATGAGCAGTTCTTC. Its protein product is CASSIDRVGDEQFF. This rearrangement joins TRBV5-1 to TRBJ2-1; 7 bases are shared with TRBD1. Per germline, CDR1 SGHRS and CDR2 YFSETQ. This CDR3 is 14 amino acids long. Unmatched junction bases numbered 9, after V lost 4 bases and J lost 8 bases.

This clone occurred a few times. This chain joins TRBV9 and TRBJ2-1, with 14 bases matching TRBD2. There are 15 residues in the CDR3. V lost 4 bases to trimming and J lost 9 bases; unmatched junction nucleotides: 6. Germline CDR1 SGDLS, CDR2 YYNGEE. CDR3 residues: CASSLGLAGAVEQFF. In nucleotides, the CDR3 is TGTGCCAGCAGCCTGGGACTAGCGGGAGCTGTTGAGCAGTTCTTC.

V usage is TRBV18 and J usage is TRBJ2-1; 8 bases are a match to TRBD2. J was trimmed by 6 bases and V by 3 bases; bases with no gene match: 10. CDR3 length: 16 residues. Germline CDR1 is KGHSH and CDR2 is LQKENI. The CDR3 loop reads CASSPRLALKGNEQFF. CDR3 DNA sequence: TGTGCCAGCTCACCGAGACTAGCGTTAAAGGGCAATGAGCAGTTCTTC.

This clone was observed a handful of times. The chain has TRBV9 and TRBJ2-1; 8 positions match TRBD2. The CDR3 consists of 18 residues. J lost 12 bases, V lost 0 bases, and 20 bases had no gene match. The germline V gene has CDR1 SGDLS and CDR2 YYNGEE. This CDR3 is CASSVDPSGAGANKGQFF. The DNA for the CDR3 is TGTGCCAGCAGCGTAGACCCATCCGGAGCGGGAGCGAACAAGGGGCAGTTCTTC.

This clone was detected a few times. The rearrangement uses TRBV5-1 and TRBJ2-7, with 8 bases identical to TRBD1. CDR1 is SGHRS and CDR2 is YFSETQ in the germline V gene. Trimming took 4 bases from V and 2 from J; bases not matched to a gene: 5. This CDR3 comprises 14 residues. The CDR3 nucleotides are TGCGCCAGCAGCGACCGGACAGGGCCCTACGAGCAGTACTTC. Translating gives CASSDRTGPYEQYF.